This TCR beta chain was profiled in a study of shared clonotypes between healthy human individuals. Overall study: There were three CD4 naive, three CD4 memory, two CD8 naive and one CD8 memory plates per donor.

For this clone: Its target is not known. At one end the junction does not follow the germline gene, possibly because of a read error.

Positively selected for CCR7, the CD45RO-negative cells used as naive CD8 cells excluded terminally differentiated effector memory CD45RA+ cells. A deep-level run was used for the assay. Method: immunoSEQ multiplex PCR; TCRdb's copy keeps in-frame clones and lacks some. The table includes about 2.2 million clones, 90% to 95% detected once. The study, taken as a whole, reports: Non-shared clonotypes showed lower generation probabilities than clonotypes common to all four donors. Only a few donors were included, so the genetic and exposure-history diversity represented was limited.

The CDR3 has 18 residues. In germline, CDR1 is PRHDT, CDR2 FYEKMQ (reference sequence). Sequencing was performed on naive CD8+ T cells from PBMCs. The V gene is TRBV13, the J gene TRBJ2-2, with 9 bases lining up with TRBD1. The sequence came from a man aged 18-30 years in good health. Some clones in this sample may be carry-over from other donors' samples. CDR3 coding DNA: TGTGCCAGCAGCTCTCGGGCTTACGGGACAGGGAACCCCGGGGAGCTGTTTTTT. This codes for CASSSRAYGTGNPGELFF.